The subject of this entry is one T cell receptor (beta chain). This CDR3 region has 20 residues. The source of the sample is a study of blood T cell repertoires in COVID-19. Study in general: The United States, Italy and Spain were the sources of the acute and convalescent COVID-19 samples. Sources were T cells, B-cell-depleted T cells, or PBMCs; the material itself was cDNA or gDNA.

Original handling: Researchers report that nucleated cell counts were estimated from reference gene primer amplification. Clones were read by immunoSEQ multiplex PCR, and TCRdb kept only the in-frame ones, dropping some. The V and J calls and the clone size are those of that table, but D and trimming were determined from the DNA. The sample lists roughly 260,000 clones; around 90% were seen once. This chain links TRBV12-2 with TRBJ2-3; TRBD1 is taken as the D call from the table, unchecked against the DNA. TRBV12-2 constitutes a pseudogene. The sequence came from a woman in her fifties or sixties who had recovered from COVID-19. Sequenced input: peripheral blood. Here the CDR3 reads CASRLKTWGRTYGRTDTQYF. The CDR3 region has the DNA TGTGCAAGTCGCTTAAAAACATGGGGCCGGACATATGGGCGCACAGATACGCAGTATTTT.